One T cell receptor (beta chain) is described in this entry. What it recognizes is unknown. The CDR3 runs 14 residues. Germline V CDR1 and CDR2: SEHNR, FQNEAQ (reference sequence). V was pared by 5 bases and J by 4 bases, with 14 bases between. The assay used deep level. Authors' methods: ImmunoSEQ only sent back junction sequences with no quality scores, so filtering was done differently. The data were produced by immunoSEQ multiplex PCR, yet TCRdb's version contains in-frame clones alone and is incomplete. V and J calls and clone size are as listed in that table; D and trimming were resolved from the DNA. The sample has roughly 120,000 clones, about 63% seen once. The data belong to a study of shared clonotypes between healthy human individuals. Overall study context: CD4 naive cells filled three plates per donor, CD4 memory three, CD8 naive two and CD8 memory one. Study-wide results and caveats: Roughly 4.6% of naive CD4 clonotypes were common to four donors.

This TCR was recovered from a woman in her thirties in good health. What was sequenced was memory CD8+ T cells sorted from blood. The subset denotes: CD45RO+ cells pooled with CCR7-negative TemRA cells. The rearrangement uses TRBV7-9 and TRBJ1-1; unclear D gene. CDR3 sequence: CASSPSPGFTEAFF. Here the CDR3 DNA reads TGTGCCAGCAGCCCCAGTCCAGGATTCACTGAAGCTTTCTTT.